The next 14 T cell receptor beta chains were all read from a single sample in a study of beta chain features in type 1 diabetes (dated 2018 in TCRdb). The antigens of these receptors remain unknown. The paper's findings and limits, for the study overall: Type 1 diabetes patients showed a moderate but significant shortening of TCRB CDR3 length in all four CD4+ subsets.

Library prep was done by the immunoSEQ multiplex PCR assay. All of the isolated RNA was reverse transcribed with the High Capacity cDNA Reverse Transcription Kit, so expressed TCRB transcripts were sequenced. Drawn from immuneACCESS, this table holds only the in-frame rearrangements with V and J called that TCRdb kept. Clones are partly lost; checked studies trace under half to an unresolved V gene and leave the rest unexplained. The sample has more than 300,000 clones on record, about 12% of them singletons. Over 0.008% of the sample rests with the top ten. The sequenced sample was naive CD4+ T cells from blood. The cell subset or site label for this specimen denotes: true naive CD4+ T cells. These receptors originate from a woman between 18 and 29 years old with type 1 diabetes.

This clone appeared a few times. The gene calls are TRBV9 and TRBJ2-5, with D unresolved. Per the germline V gene, CDR1 is SGDLS and CDR2 is YYNGEE. The CDR3 consists of 14 residues. With 1 base removed from V and 4 bases from J, the gap between germline ends came to 11 bases. The CDR3 is CASSVLSSGETQYF. CDR3 DNA: TGTGCCAGCAGCGTACTCTCTTCGGGAGAGACCCAGTACTTC. Full variable domain (remainder filled in from reference TRBV9 and TRBJ2-5): DSGVTQTPKHLITATGQRVTLRCSPRSGDLSVYWYQQSLDQGLQFLIQYYNGEERAKGNILERFSAQQFPDLHSELNLSSLELGDSALYFCASSVLSSGETQYFGPGTRLLVL.

The rearrangement uses TRBV4-3 and TRBJ1-5; tentative D call: TRBD1 (5 bases). The CDR3 spans 17 residues. With 1 base removed from V and 3 bases from J, the gap between germline ends came to 16 bases. CDR1 is LGHNA, CDR2 YSLEER, per germline. CDR3 bases: TGCGCCAGCAGCCAAGCGGTGTGGGGGGTGGTCAATCAGCCCCAGCATTTT. It codes for CASSQAVWGVVNQPQHF.

This chain uses TRBV9 with TRBJ2-7; 7 positions match TRBD1. The germline CDR1 and CDR2 sequences are SGDLS and YYNGEE. The junction had 8 bases not matched to a gene; V was cut back by 3 bases and J by 5 bases. The CDR3 sequence is 14 residues long. The CDR3 protein is CASSARQGSDEQYF. CDR3 coding DNA: TGTGCCAGCAGCGCGCGACAGGGCAGCGACGAGCAGTACTTC.

The chain couples TRBV30 to TRBJ2-7, with D perhaps TRBD2 (7 bases). The germline V and J ends were trimmed by 2 bases and 6 bases, with 14 bases remaining between them. CDR3 size: 13 residues. Germline loops: CDR1 GTSNPN, CDR2 SVGIG (reference sequence). The CDR3, as DNA: TGTGCCTGGAGTCGGACCGCGGGGGCCGAGCAGTACTTC. It translates to CAWSRTAGAEQYF.

The chain uses TRBV29-1 and TRBJ1-2; D remains unclear. The CDR3 has 14 residues. The germline V and J ends were trimmed by 0 bases and 6 bases, with 14 bases remaining between them. Germline assignment: CDR1 SQVTM and CDR2 ANQGSEA. The CDR3 sequence: CSVEDRGNTHGYTF. The CDR3 nucleotides read TGCAGCGTTGAAGATCGAGGGAACACCCATGGCTACACCTTC.

This clone was observed a few times. The V and J genes are TRBV30 and TRBJ2-7; 9 bases align to TRBD1. The CDR3 consists of 14 residues. Germline loops: CDR1 GTSNPN, CDR2 SVGIG (reference sequence). Trimming took 0 bases from V and 2 from J; bases not matched to a gene: 2. In DNA form, the CDR3 reads TGTGCCTGGAGTGTCAGACAGGGGGCCTACGAGCAGTACTTC. This encodes CAWSVRQGAYEQYF.

The V and J genes are TRBV10-3 and TRBJ1-2; D not certain. Germline loops: CDR1 ENHRY, CDR2 SYGVKD. Between the trimmed V and J ends, which lost 3 bases and 7 bases, there was a span of 15 bases. This CDR3 has 14 amino acids. The CDR3 nucleotides read TGTGCCATCAGTGACCCCACCCCGGCGGCTGGCTACACCTTC. Its protein is CAISDPTPAAGYTF.

This clone appeared a few times. The chain uses TRBV28 and TRBJ2-7; TRBD2 agrees at 11 bases. The CDR3 consists of 15 residues. CDR1 and CDR2 from the germline V gene are MDHEN and SYDVKM. J gave up 7 bases and V 10 bases, and 15 bases lay outside the gene matches. In DNA form, the CDR3 reads TGTGCCACGCTGAGCATACTAGCGGGAGCAGGGGAGCAGTACTTC. Translated: CATLSILAGAGEQYF.

This clone was counted only a few times. The V call is TRBV7-2, the J call TRBJ1-5; D gene uncertain. Trimming removed 2 bases at V and 4 bases at J, with 12 bases between. Germline V lookup: CDR1 SGHTA, CDR2 FQGNSA. The CDR3 has 15 amino acids. The DNA of the CDR3 is TGTGCCAGCAGCTTATTCGGGGTGTTAAATCAGCCCCAGCATTTT. It specifies CASSLFGVLNQPQHF.

In its sample, this clone was seen a few times. This chain links TRBV5-1 with TRBJ1-2; possibly TRBD1 for D (5 bases). Trimming cost V 0 bases and J 0 bases, with 12 bases left between them. This CDR3 is 16 amino acids long. The germline V gene encodes CDR1 SGHRS and CDR2 YFSETQ. CDR3 amino acids: CASSLAGGASNYGYTF. Written as DNA, the CDR3 is TGCGCCAGCAGCTTGGCCGGGGGAGCATCTAACTATGGCTACACCTTC.

This clone was seen more than once but under ten times. V is TRBV7-9 and J is TRBJ2-7; D might be TRBD1 (5 bases). CDR1 and CDR2 (germline): SEHNR, FQNEAQ (reference sequence). The V gene lost 2 bases and the J gene lost 3 bases, with 8 bases spanning the gap. This CDR3 is built from 13 residues. CDR3 DNA: TGTGCCAGCAGCTTATGGCAGGGCTACGAGCAGTACTTC. Residues: CASSLWQGYEQYF.

This clone was detected only a few times. The rearrangement links TRBV7-9 to TRBJ2-3, with 12 bases identical to TRBD2. The CDR3 has 16 amino acids. V lost 5 bases and J lost 4; bases outside the gene matches: 7. CDR1 and CDR2 from the germline V gene are SEHNR and FQNEAQ (reference sequence). CDR3 protein: CASSPQLAGGADTQYF. CDR3 nucleotides: TGTGCCAGCAGCCCGCAACTAGCGGGAGGAGCAGATACGCAGTATTTT.

V and J are TRBV7-9 and TRBJ2-3; 7 bases are a match to TRBD1. Looked up from germline, CDR1 is SEHNR and CDR2 is FQNEAQ (reference sequence). This CDR3 comprises 14 residues. With V trimmed by 5 bases and J by 2 bases, 4 bases remained unmatched. The CDR3 DNA sequence: TGTGCCAGCAGCCCAACAGGGGCCACAGATACGCAGTATTTT. Translated: CASSPTGATDTQYF.

The V call is TRBV10-3, the J call TRBJ2-3, with 9 bases fitting TRBD1. The CDR3 covers 15 residues. V lost 4 bases, J lost 6 bases, and 8 bases stayed unmatched. Per germline, CDR1 ENHRY and CDR2 SYGVKD. DNA for the CDR3: TGTGCCATCAGTGGCAACACAGGGGGCGCGGATACGCAGTATTTT. It translates to CAISGNTGGADTQYF.